What follows is one T cell receptor beta chain and its context. Its matching antigen is unknown. The sample belongs to a study of identical twins. Overall study results and limits: Where beta out-of-frame sequences were concerned, excess twin sharing was weaker. Sequences that were out-of-frame, alpha and twin-shared displayed an excess of low generation probability. The abundant beta clonotypes from cord blood had fewer insertions, and memory repertoires had none of this.

TCRdb itself ran the 5' RACE reads through MiXCR, one entry per CDR3 protein. The sample lists roughly 240,000 distinct CDR3 sequences, 7.5% occurring once. A further study also used this sample, focusing on yellow fever vaccine responses in identical twins.

This receptor was identified in a woman aged 18-30 years in good health. The source material was CD8+ T cells sorted from blood.

The CDR3 reads CASSFAGYSYEQYF. For the CDR3, the DNA is TGTGCCAGCAGTTTCGCGGGGTACTCCTACGAGCAGTACTTC. V is TRBV27 and J is TRBJ2-7; tentative D call: TRBD2 (6 bases). Between the trimmed V and J ends, which lost 3 bases and 0 bases, there was a span of 9 bases. This CDR3 comprises 14 residues. Germline assignment: CDR1 MNHEY and CDR2 SMNVEV (reference sequence).